This T cell receptor beta chain came from a study of CD8 T cells in ankylosing spondylitis. This clonotype was detected only a few times. Its antigen is still unknown. Overall study results and limits: A motif in TCR beta, a set of roughly 8 highly homologous variants, appeared characteristic of ankylosing spondylitis blood. Peripheral blood samples showed relatively rare disease-linked clones, and these clones were CD8+.

This CDR3 spans 14 amino acids. Trimming removed 8 bases from V and 0 bases from J; junction bases left unmatched: 4. Looked up from germline, CDR1 is DFQATT and CDR2 is SNEGSKA (reference sequence). Each CDR3 protein is one row after TCRdb ran MiXCR on the 5' RACE reads. The repertoire holds hundreds of thousands of distinct CDR3 sequences, with around 26% as singletons. The sequence came from a male donor with ankylosing spondylitis. Input material: blood, either unsorted or a sorted T cell fraction (not recorded which). The chain uses TRBV20-1 and TRBJ2-3, with 11 nucleotides matching TRBD2. CDR3 loop: CSPGTSGSTDTQYF. CDR3 nucleotides: TGCAGTCCAGGGACTAGCGGAAGCACAGATACGCAGTATTTT.